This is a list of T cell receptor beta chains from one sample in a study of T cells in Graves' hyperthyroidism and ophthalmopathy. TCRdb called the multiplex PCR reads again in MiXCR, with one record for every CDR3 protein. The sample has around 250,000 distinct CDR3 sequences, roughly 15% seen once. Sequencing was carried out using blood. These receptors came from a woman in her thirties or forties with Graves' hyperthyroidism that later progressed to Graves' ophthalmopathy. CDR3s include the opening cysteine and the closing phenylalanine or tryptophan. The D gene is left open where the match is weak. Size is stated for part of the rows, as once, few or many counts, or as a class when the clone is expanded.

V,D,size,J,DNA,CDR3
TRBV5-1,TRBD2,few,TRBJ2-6,TGCGCCAGCAGCTTCCCACAAAGGGCGAGCGGGGACCTCTCTGGGGCCAACGTCCTGACTTTC,CASSFPQRASGDLSGANVLTF
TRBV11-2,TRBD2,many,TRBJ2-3,TGTGCCAGCAGCTTTCTAGCGGGAGTAGGAGATACGCAGTATTTT,CASSFLAGVGDTQYF
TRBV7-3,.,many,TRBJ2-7,TGTGCCAGCAGCCCGACTTTTAACCCCTACGAGCAGTACTTC,CASSPTFNPYEQYF
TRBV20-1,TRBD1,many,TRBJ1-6,TGCAGTGCTAGAACAGGGGGCGGTTCACCCCTCCACTTT,CSARTGGGSPLHF
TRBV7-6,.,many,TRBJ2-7,TGTGCCAGCAGCTTAGAGGGTGTCCCCGAGCAGTACTTC,CASSLEGVPEQYF
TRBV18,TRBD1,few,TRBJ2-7,TGTGCCAGCTCAGCACGGGACAGGGCTTACGAGCAGTACTTC,CASSARDRAYEQYF
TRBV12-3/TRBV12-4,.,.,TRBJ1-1,TGTGCCAGCGGGTGGGGGCACACTGAAGCTTTCTTT,CASGWGHTEAFF
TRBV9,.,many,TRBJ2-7,TGTGCCAGCAGCGGGAGGACCTCTAGCGAGCAGTACTTC,CASSGRTSSEQYF
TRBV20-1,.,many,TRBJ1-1,TGCAGTGCTGGACCCTTTGTTTTGGGGGTACGGACTGAAGCTTTCTTT,CSAGPFVLGVRTEAFF
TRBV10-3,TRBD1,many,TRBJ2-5,TGTGCCATCAGTGACGGAAATCCGGGACAGCAAGAGACCCAGTACTTC,CAISDGNPGQQETQYF
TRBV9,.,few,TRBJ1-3,TGTGCCAGCAGCGTAGGGTCCTGGGAAGGCCCTGGAAACACCATATATTTT,CASSVGSWEGPGNTIYF
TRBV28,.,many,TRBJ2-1,TGTGCCAGCAGTCCCCGGGATGGGGGATGGAATGAGCAGTTCTTC,CASSPRDGGWNEQFF
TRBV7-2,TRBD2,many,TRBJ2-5,TGTGCCAGCAGCATCGCGGGAGGGAAAGAGACCCAGTACTTC,CASSIAGGKETQYF
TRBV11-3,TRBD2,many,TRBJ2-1,TGTGCCAGCAGCTGGACTAGCGGGAGGGGTGAGCAGTTCTTC,CASSWTSGRGEQFF
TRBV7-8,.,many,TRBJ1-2,TGTGCCAGCAGCTTAAGAACAGGCTATGGCTACACCTTC,CASSLRTGYGYTF
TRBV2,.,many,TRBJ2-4,TGTGCCAGCACCGAGGGAGTAGCCAAAAACATTCAGTACTTC,CASTEGVAKNIQYF
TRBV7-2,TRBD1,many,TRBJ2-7,TGTGCCAGCAGCCGGGACAGGGGGTCCCACGAGCAGTACTTC,CASSRDRGSHEQYF
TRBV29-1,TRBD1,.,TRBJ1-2,TGCAGCGTCCTCCCCGGGACAGGGAGCTTCTATGGCTACACCTTC,CSVLPGTGSFYGYTF
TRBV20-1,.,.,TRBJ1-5,TGCAGTGCTAGCCCACAACATGACCCCAATCAGCCCCAGCATTTT,CSASPQHDPNQPQHF
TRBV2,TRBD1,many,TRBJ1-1,TGTGCCACCTCCGGACAGGCGGGGAGGGCTGAAGCTTTCTTT,CATSGQAGRAEAFF
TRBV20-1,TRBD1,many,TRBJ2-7,TGCAGTGCACCCCCGACAGGGTACTACGAGCAGTACTTC,CSAPPTGYYEQYF
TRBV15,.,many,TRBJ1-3,TGTGCCACCAGCAGAGATAGTTTGGCCTTCGTGGGAAACACCATATATTTT,CATSRDSLAFVGNTIYF
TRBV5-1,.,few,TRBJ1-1,TGCGCCAGCAGCTTGGCTGGGGGAGGTTACGCTGAAGCTTTCTTT,CASSLAGGGYAEAFF
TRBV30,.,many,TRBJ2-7,TGTGCCGGAGGCCCCACCTACGAGCAGTACTTC,CAGGPTYEQYF
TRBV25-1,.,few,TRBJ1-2,TGTGCCAGCAGTGACCTGGGTGATAACTATGGCTACACCTTC,CASSDLGDNYGYTF
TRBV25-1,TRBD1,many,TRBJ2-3,TGTGCCAGCGCTGCGTCGGGACAGGCGGCAGATACGCAGTATTTT,CASAASGQAADTQYF
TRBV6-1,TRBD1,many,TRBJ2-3,TGTGCCATTTCAAAGGGACAGGGGTATTCAGATACGCAGTATTTT,CAISKGQGYSDTQYF
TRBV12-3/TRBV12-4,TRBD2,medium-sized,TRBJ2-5,TGTGCCAGCACCTTAGGACTAGCGGGAGGAGAGACCCAGTACTTC,CASTLGLAGGETQYF
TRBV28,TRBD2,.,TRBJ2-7,TGTGCCAGCAGCCAAGCCGCTAGCGGGAGACCCCTCTCCTACGAGCAGTACTTC,CASSQAASGRPLSYEQYF
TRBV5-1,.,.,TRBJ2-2,TGCGCCAGCAACAAGAACACCGGGGAGCTGTTTTTT,CASNKNTGELFF